The 26 T cell receptor beta chains listed next were all sequenced from one sample in a study of T cell responses to AZD1222 COVID-19 vaccine. The repertoire was sequenced with immunoSEQ multiplex PCR; TCRdb's copy has only in-frame clones and lacks some. The profile shows fewer than 110,000 clones, 87% of them singletons. The specimen comprised peripheral blood, sampled 28 days after the second AZD1222 dose. The receptors derive from an adult who received the AZD1222 COVID-19 vaccine.

This clone was picked up one time. Other DNA sequences in this sample translate to the same CDR3. This chain connects TRBV19 to TRBJ1-5; 8 positions agree with TRBD1. Germline CDR1 LNHDA, CDR2 SQIVND (reference sequence). The CDR3 spans 15 residues. The ends lost 5 bases at V and 0 bases at J; junction bases unmatched: 3. The CDR3 region has the DNA TGTGCCAGTAGTCCTACAGGGGGTAGCAATCAGCCCCAGCATTTT. Amino acid sequence: CASSPTGGSNQPQHF.

The rearrangement uses TRBV6-5 and TRBJ1-1, with 8 positions matching TRBD1. The CDR3 has 15 residues. CDR1 and CDR2 from the germline V gene are MNHEY and SVGAGI. Trimming took 6 bases from V and 1 from J; bases not matched to a gene: 7. The CDR3 DNA is TGTGCCAGCAGCCACCGCGGACAGGGGAACACTGAAGCTTTCTTT. It yields the protein CASSHRGQGNTEAFF.

J is TRBJ2-7 and V is TRBV5-1; D is perhaps TRBD1 (6 bases). The germline CDR1 and CDR2 sequences are SGHRS and YFSETQ. Trimming shortened V by 1 base and J by 4 bases, and 15 bases separated the two germline ends. The CDR3 has 15 amino acids. The CDR3 DNA reads as TGCGCCAGCAGCTTGACGCAGGGGAAGGGGTACGAGCAGTACTTC. Translating it yields CASSLTQGKGYEQYF.

The chain couples TRBV6-5 to TRBJ2-5; D might be TRBD1 or TRBD2, each matching 5 bases. The CDR3 length is 15 residues. CDR1 is MNHEY, CDR2 SVGAGI, per germline. Trimming removed 4 bases at V and 1 base at J, with 13 bases between. CDR3 DNA: TGTGCCAGCAGTTCGCCCCAGGGACCCCAAGAGACCCAGTACTTC. Translation gives CASSSPQGPQETQYF.

This clone came up a few times. CDR3 amino acids: CASSKDRGRNQPQHF. CDR3 DNA: TGTGCCAGTAGTAAAGACAGGGGCCGCAATCAGCCCCAGCATTTT. The gene calls are TRBV19 and TRBJ1-5, with TRBD1 identical over 8 bases. Germline V gene sequence: CDR1 LNHDA, CDR2 SQIVND (reference sequence). The ends lost 4 bases at V and 2 bases at J; junction bases unmatched: 4. The CDR3 is made up of 15 amino acids.

The chain has TRBV9 and TRBJ1-4; D unclear. The germline V gene encodes CDR1 SGDLS and CDR2 YYNGEE. CDR3 length equals 14 residues. The germline V and J ends were trimmed by 2 bases and 0 bases, with 5 bases remaining between them. The CDR3 region is CASSVTTTNEKLFF. The DNA of the CDR3 is TGTGCCAGCAGCGTGACAACAACTAATGAAAAACTGTTTTTT.

The V gene is TRBV21-1, the J gene TRBJ1-6. TRBV21-1 is a pseudogene. The CDR3 is 17 amino acids. The CDR3 spells CASSSRGNSSYNSPLHF. As DNA, the CDR3 is TGTGCCAGCTCCTCCCGTGGGAATAGCTCCTATAATTCACCCCTCCACTTT.

The chain has TRBV20-1 and TRBJ1-2; tentatively, D is TRBD1 (5 bases). V was clipped by 5 bases and J by 13 bases, with 17 bases between them. The CDR3 is made up of 11 amino acids. CDR1 and CDR2 from the germline V gene are DFQATT and SNEGSKA (reference sequence). This CDR3 reads CSAPTTGPFTF. The CDR3 DNA follows: TGCAGTGCTCCGACGACGGGGCCTTTCACCTTC.

The V call is TRBV27, the J call TRBJ1-3; maybe TRBD1 (5 bases). Trimming shortened V by 0 bases and J by 4 bases, and 10 bases separated the two germline ends. Germline V gene lookup returns CDR1 MNHEY and CDR2 SMNVEV (reference sequence). This CDR3 spans 15 amino acids. The CDR3 DNA reads as TGTGCCAGCAGTTTATCGTCAGGGAGCGGAAACACCATATATTTT. Translated, it gives CASSLSSGSGNTIYF.

The genes are TRBV7-6 and TRBJ2-7; D unclear. This CDR3 has 12 amino acids. Trimming took off 4 bases at V and 2 bases at J, with 6 bases between the two ends. The germline V gene encodes CDR1 SGHVS and CDR2 FNYEAQ. The CDR3 sequence: CASSSPPYEQYF. CDR3 bases: TGTGCCAGCAGCTCCCCCCCCTACGAGCAGTACTTC. Full variable domain (rest looked up from reference TRBV7-6 and TRBJ2-7): GAGVSQSPRYKVTKRGQDVALRCDPISGHVSLYWYRQALGQGPEFLTYFNYEAQQDKSGLPNDRFSAERPEGSISTLTIQRTEQRDSAMYRCASSSPPYEQYFGPGTRLTVT.

The V gene is TRBV4-1, the J gene TRBJ1-1, with D unclear. CDR1 MGHRA and CDR2 YSYEKL come from the germline V gene. This CDR3 has 17 amino acids. The V and J ends lost 0 bases and 0 bases respectively, with 14 bases between them. The CDR3 reads CASSQELDNVMNTEAFF. The CDR3 nucleotides are TGCGCCAGCAGCCAAGAGCTTGACAATGTCATGAACACTGAAGCTTTCTTT.

The rearrangement joins TRBV24-1 to TRBJ2-7; 9 nucleotides match TRBD1. The CDR3 is 15 residues long. In germline, CDR1 is KGHDR, CDR2 SFDVKD. Losses at the gene ends were 9 bases for V and 5 bases for J; bases not matched to a gene: 13. CDR3 in amino acids: CATSDNRGRIDEQYF. As DNA, the CDR3 is TGTGCCACCTCAGATAACAGGGGGCGAATCGACGAGCAGTACTTC.

V and J are TRBV5-1 and TRBJ1-1; D is perhaps TRBD1 (5 bases). Germline assignment: CDR1 SGHRS and CDR2 YFSETQ. With 6 bases removed from V and 0 bases from J, the gap between germline ends came to 12 bases. The CDR3 totals 14 residues. The CDR3 here is CASTMGGLNTEAFF. As DNA, the CDR3 is TGCGCCAGCACAATGGGGGGATTGAACACTGAAGCTTTCTTT.

The chain uses TRBV2 and TRBJ1-1, with D possibly matching TRBD1 (5 bases). CDR1 and CDR2 (germline): SNHLY, FYNNEI. Deletions cut 6 bases from V and 2 bases from J, with 13 bases between. The CDR3 totals 14 residues. The CDR3 reads CASRAMGENTEAFF. CDR3 sequence (DNA): TGTGCCAGCAGGGCGATGGGGGAAAACACTGAAGCTTTCTTT.

The rearrangement links TRBV29-1 to TRBJ2-7, with 11 bases aligning to TRBD1. V lost 8 bases to trimming and J lost 2 bases; unmatched junction nucleotides: 11. CDR3 size: 15 residues. Germline CDR1 and CDR2: SQVTM and ANQGSEA. This CDR3 reads CSTNWGQGETYEQYF. The CDR3 coding sequence is TGCAGCACCAACTGGGGACAGGGGGAAACCTACGAGCAGTACTTC.

The genes are TRBV12-3 or TRBV12-4 and TRBJ1-5, with D uncertain. Between the trimmed V and J ends, which lost 7 bases and 2 bases, there was a span of 6 bases. This CDR3 region has 12 residues. The CDR3 loop reads CASNSGNQPQHF. The CDR3 DNA follows: TGTGCCAGCAACTCAGGCAATCAGCCCCAGCATTTT.

In its sample, this clone was seen once. The V gene is TRBV5-4, the J gene TRBJ1-5; 8 bases are shared with TRBD1. Per germline, CDR1 SGHNT and CDR2 YYREEE (reference sequence). The CDR3 loop spans 14 amino acids. J was trimmed by 4 bases and V by 3 bases; bases with no gene match: 3. CDR3 loop: CASSSQGGNQPQHF. The CDR3, as DNA: TGTGCCAGCAGCTCACAGGGGGGGAATCAGCCCCAGCATTTT.

The chain is built from TRBV4-1 and TRBJ1-1, with 8 bases matching TRBD1. The CDR3 has 14 residues. CDR1 MGHRA and CDR2 YSYEKL come from the germline V gene. V lost 1 base to trimming and J lost 6 bases; unmatched junction nucleotides: 4. CDR3 amino acids: CASSQGGQGAEAFF. The DNA for the CDR3 is TGCGCCAGCAGCCAAGGCGGACAGGGCGCTGAAGCTTTCTTT.

The chain is built from TRBV19 and TRBJ1-3; D is perhaps TRBD1 (6 bases). Trimming removed 5 bases from V and 2 bases from J, with 16 bases in between. The germline V gene has CDR1 LNHDA and CDR2 SQIVND (reference sequence). The CDR3 length is 16 residues. CDR3 coding DNA: TGTGCCAGTAGTGTCAGACAGGAAGTGGCTGGAAACACCATATATTTT. Its translation is CASSVRQEVAGNTIYF.

The J gene is TRBJ2-7, the V gene TRBV28; D gene unclear. Germline CDR1 is MDHEN and CDR2 is SYDVKM. V was pared by 3 bases and J by 3 bases, with 3 bases between. The CDR3 totals 11 residues. The CDR3 is CASSFDYEQYF. The CDR3 nucleotides read TGTGCCAGCAGTTTCGACTACGAGCAGTACTTC.

The rearrangement joins TRBV28 to TRBJ1-6; D call uncertain. The germline CDR1 and CDR2 sequences are MDHEN and SYDVKM. The germline V and J ends were trimmed by 2 bases and 14 bases, with 16 bases remaining between them. The CDR3 sequence is 14 residues long. In DNA, the CDR3 is TGTGCCAGCAGTTTAGAGATTGTTTATGACGCCCTCCACTTT. This encodes CASSLEIVYDALHF.

In nucleotides, the CDR3 is TGTGCCAGCAGCCAAAGCGGGGGGGCCAATGAGCAGTTCTTC. Amino acid sequence: CASSQSGGANEQFF. The rearrangement links TRBV3-1 (or the pseudogene TRBV3-2) to TRBJ2-1, with 10 bases aligning to TRBD2. The CDR3 sequence is 14 residues long. Germline lookup yields CDR1 LGHDT and CDR2 YNNKEL (reference sequence). V lost 2 bases, J lost 6 bases, and 1 base stayed unmatched.

This rearrangement joins TRBV4-2 to TRBJ1-5; D unclear. The CDR3 is 17 amino acids. Germline CDR1 is LGHNA and CDR2 is YNFKEQ. V lost 1 base and J 3 bases, leaving 16 bases between the germline ends. CDR3 sequence reads: CASSQGEVAASNQPQHF. As DNA, the CDR3 is TGTGCCAGCAGCCAAGGAGAAGTAGCGGCCTCCAATCAGCCCCAGCATTTT.

The rearrangement joins TRBV19 to TRBJ1-1; 9 positions match TRBD1. This CDR3 contains 15 residues. Germline V gives CDR1 LNHDA, CDR2 SQIVND (reference sequence). V gave up 5 bases and J gave up 1 base; unmatched junction bases: 5. Written as DNA, the CDR3 is TGTGCCAGTAGTTTAAAGGGACAGGGGAACACTGAAGCTTTCTTT. Amino acids: CASSLKGQGNTEAFF.

The V and J genes are TRBV6-1 and TRBJ2-1, with TRBD2 matching over 10 bases. Looked up from germline, CDR1 is MNHNS and CDR2 is SASEGT. This CDR3 is 18 amino acids long. V shed 2 bases, J shed 0 bases, and the junction held 7 bases outside the gene matches. CDR3 nucleotides: TGTGCCAGCAGTGAATTTCCTAGCGGGGGAAGCTCCTACAATGAGCAGTTCTTC. This sequence encodes CASSEFPSGGSSYNEQFF.

The chain recombines TRBV11-3 with TRBJ2-3, with 7 nucleotides matching TRBD2. Germline V gene data show CDR1 as SGHNT and CDR2 as YENEEA. The CDR3 covers 13 residues. Trimming took 1 base from V and 11 from J; bases not matched to a gene: 6. DNA of the CDR3: TGTGCCAGCAGCTTAGGTCGGACGGGAGGGCAGTATTTT. Translating gives CASSLGRTGGQYF.